This T cell receptor (beta chain) was captured by sequencing in a study of blood T cell repertoires in COVID-19. Looking at the study overall: PBMCs, B-cell-depleted T cells, or T cells provided the cDNA or gDNA that made up the material.

The length of the CDR3 is 14 residues. Germline V gene data show CDR1 as SGDLS and CDR2 as YYNGEE. Trimming shortened V by 2 bases and J by 3 bases, and 9 bases separated the two germline ends. Source study methods: Reference gene primer amplification gave nucleated cell count estimates. Profiling relied on immunoSEQ multiplex PCR, and the TCRdb table lists in-frame clones only, not all of them. V and J calls and clone size are given by that table; D and trimming were obtained from the DNA. The sample records over 70,000 clones, about 74% being singletons. Patients of the Seattle cohort, enrolled during active infection, were followed longitudinally.

The sample taken for sequencing was peripheral blood. J is TRBJ2-1 and V is TRBV9, with D perhaps matching TRBD2 (5 bases). The sequence came from a man aged 65 to 79 with COVID-19, enrolled during active disease. The CDR3 DNA reads TGTGCCAGCAGCGTCAGAAGCGGCTACAATGAGCAGTTCTTC. It is translated as CASSVRSGYNEQFF.